This entry features one TCR beta chain sequence. This CDR3 has 14 residues. V trimming: 4 bases; J trimming: 7 bases; junction bases outside the gene matches: 4. Germline lookup yields CDR1 KGHSH and CDR2 LQKENI. The record originates from a study of blood T cell repertoires in COVID-19. Study-wide background: Collection of acute and convalescent COVID-19 samples took place in the United States, Italy and Spain.

The protocol was immunoSEQ multiplex PCR, while the TCRdb copy is restricted to in-frame clones and leaves out a portion. Here the sample spans 180,000 or so clones, 80% to 90% being singletons. V is TRBV18 and J is TRBJ2-1; TRBD1 aligns across 10 bases. This clonotype was obtained from a man aged 60 to 69 with acute or convalescent COVID-19. Input material: peripheral blood. The CDR3 spells CASSQGQGRNEQFF. In nucleotides, the CDR3 is TGTGCCAGCTCACAGGGACAGGGGAGGAATGAGCAGTTCTTC.